The 14 T cell receptor beta chains reported below all come from one sample, sequenced in a study of blood T cell repertoires in COVID-19. Measured with immunoSEQ multiplex PCR; TCRdb has only the in-frame clones, and not every one. The profile covers roughly 110,000 clones, with about 85% appearing a single time and approximately 13% taken by the ten largest. Input material: peripheral blood. The receptors here all came from a human donor in a cohort sampled during active COVID-19.

The chain joins TRBV5-1 to TRBJ1-3; unclear D gene. V was clipped by 3 bases and J by 0 bases, with 13 bases between them. Germline V gene lookup returns CDR1 SGHRS and CDR2 YFSETQ. The length of the CDR3 is 16 residues. CDR3 sequence: CASSSRTASSGNTIYF. DNA of the CDR3: TGCGCCAGCAGCTCGAGAACAGCAAGCTCTGGAAACACCATATATTTT. The whole variable domain, remainder taken from reference TRBV5-1 and TRBJ1-3, is KAGVTQTPRYLIKTRGQQVTLSCSPISGHRSVSWYQQTPGQGLQFLFEYFSETQRNKGNFPGRFSGRQFSNSRSEMNVSTLELGDSALYLCASSSRTASSGNTIYFGEGSWLTVV.

This sequence joins TRBV2 and TRBJ1-6; no clear D gene. Germline lookup yields CDR1 SNHLY and CDR2 FYNNEI. V was shortened by 6 bases and J by 10 bases, with 16 bases between the two germline ends. The CDR3 loop spans 14 amino acids. Here the CDR3 reads CASREPVRGSPLHF. In nucleotides, the CDR3 is TGTGCCAGCAGGGAACCCGTTAGAGGCTCACCCCTCCACTTT.

This clone has a single count. The chain has TRBV11-1 and TRBJ2-1; 13 nucleotides align to TRBD2. Germline V gene lookup returns CDR1 SGHAT and CDR2 FQDESV (reference sequence). V lost 5 bases and J lost 6; bases outside the gene matches: 4. CDR3 length: 15 amino acids. Here the CDR3 reads CASSKGTSGANEQFF. CDR3 DNA: TGTGCCAGCAGCAAGGGGACTAGCGGGGCCAATGAGCAGTTCTTC.

Note on this clone: Within the sample, other DNA sequences also encode this same CDR3. V and J are TRBV15 and TRBJ1-2; D is unresolved. The V and J ends lost 0 bases and 5 bases respectively, with 7 bases between them. The CDR3 spans 13 residues. Germline V gives CDR1 LNHNV, CDR2 YYDKDF (reference sequence). The CDR3 coding sequence is TGTGCCACCAGCAGAGATCGGGTGTATGGCTACACCTTC. Translating it yields CATSRDRVYGYTF.

V and J are TRBV5-4 and TRBJ2-7, with TRBD1 identical over 7 bases. Unmatched junction bases numbered 10, after V lost 4 bases and J lost 9 bases. From germline, CDR1 is SGHNT and CDR2 YYREEE (reference sequence). This CDR3 contains 13 residues. CDR3 sequence reads: CASSRDSYEGQYF. The CDR3 DNA is TGTGCCAGCAGCCGGGACAGCTACGAAGGGCAGTACTTC.

The V call is TRBV30, the J call TRBJ1-2, with D perhaps TRBD1 (5 bases). The CDR3 consists of 15 residues. In germline, CDR1 is GTSNPN, CDR2 SVGIG (reference sequence). The V and J ends lost 5 bases and 1 base respectively, with 17 bases between them. The chain's CDR3 is CAWAPGGFLNYGYTF. The CDR3 DNA follows: TGTGCCTGGGCGCCGGGGGGGTTCCTTAACTATGGCTACACCTTC.

The gene calls are TRBV11-2 and TRBJ2-3; D uncertain. The CDR3 runs to 12 residues. V shed 3 bases and J shed 6 bases, with 7 bases lying between them. CDR1 and CDR2 from the germline V gene are SGHAT and FQNNGV. CDR3 sequence: CASSFSQDTQYF. CDR3 DNA: TGTGCCAGCAGCTTTAGCCAGGATACGCAGTATTTT.

This clone is termed medium-sized. The chain combines TRBV11-2 with TRBJ2-5; maybe TRBD2 (6 bases). The CDR3 spans 13 residues. V gave up 6 bases and J gave up 5 bases, with 13 bases separating them. Germline V gives CDR1 SGHAT, CDR2 FQNNGV. CDR3 DNA: TGTGCCAGCAGAACCTGGGAGGACGAGACCCAGTACTTC. Amino acids: CASRTWEDETQYF.

This clone was detected only a few times. The rearrangement uses TRBV6-5 and TRBJ2-7; 7 positions match TRBD1. There are 12 residues in the CDR3. Germline CDR1 MNHEY, CDR2 SVGAGI. J gave up 3 bases and V 7 bases, and 3 bases lay outside the gene matches. The CDR3 DNA sequence: TGTGCCAGCACCGGGACAGTCTACGAGCAGTACTTC. It encodes CASTGTVYEQYF.

V usage is TRBV11-2 and J usage is TRBJ2-3; possible D gene TRBD2, 5 bases. The CDR3 runs 15 residues. Per germline, CDR1 SGHAT and CDR2 FQNNGV. V lost 0 bases and J 4 bases, leaving 11 bases between the germline ends. The CDR3 loop is CASSLEGGSADTQYF. CDR3 DNA sequence: TGTGCCAGCAGCTTAGAAGGAGGATCAGCAGATACGCAGTATTTT.

This clone was found once. The chain couples TRBV9 to TRBJ2-1, with a possible D match to TRBD2 (5 bases). This CDR3 spans 14 amino acids. Trimming left V 3 bases short and J 3 bases short, with 10 bases between. Germline V gene sequence: CDR1 SGDLS, CDR2 YYNGEE. CDR3 amino acids: CASSGTAFYNEQFF. CDR3 DNA: TGTGCCAGCAGCGGGACTGCGTTCTACAATGAGCAGTTCTTC.

The rearrangement joins TRBV18 to TRBJ2-5; 9 nucleotides line up with TRBD1. CDR3 length equals 16 residues. Germline V lookup: CDR1 KGHSH, CDR2 LQKENI. V was clipped by 6 bases and J by 2 bases; unmatched bases: 10. The DNA of the CDR3 is TGTGCCAGCTCTCGCGGACAGGGGAGGCCTCAAGAGACCCAGTACTTC. Translated: CASSRGQGRPQETQYF.

The chain carries TRBV6-5 and TRBJ2-5, with TRBD1 matching over 9 bases. There are 15 residues in the CDR3. V lost 6 bases, J lost 4 bases, and 9 bases stayed unmatched. Germline lookup yields CDR1 MNHEY and CDR2 SVGAGI. CDR3 amino acids: CASRRTGETGETQYF. In DNA, the CDR3 is TGTGCCAGCAGACGGACAGGGGAGACCGGAGAGACCCAGTACTTC.

The chain combines TRBV27 with TRBJ1-2; 7 nucleotides line up with TRBD1. Germline V gives CDR1 MNHEY, CDR2 SMNVEV (reference sequence). This CDR3 contains 14 residues. V trimming: 2 bases; J trimming: 3 bases; junction bases outside the gene matches: 3. The chain's CDR3 is CASSLTGTDYGYTF. The CDR3, as DNA: TGTGCCAGCAGTTTAACCGGGACAGACTATGGCTACACCTTC.